This T cell receptor beta chain emerged from a study of CD8+ T cells in alopecia areata. Following extraction, RNA underwent reverse transcription to cDNA, which served as the sequencing template. Using immunoSEQ multiplex PCR, the repertoire was profiled, and TCRdb retains in-frame clones only, with some absent. The data show hundreds of thousands of clones, roughly 69% seen once. CDR1 is SSHAT, CDR2 FNYEAQ, per germline (reference sequence). CDR3 length: 14 residues. Concerning this clone itself: A read error may account for a junction end that differs from germline.

Source: CD4+ T cells sorted from blood, taken at week 0. V is TRBV7-7 and J is TRBJ2-1; D remains ambiguous. This receptor was taken from a human donor with alopecia areata. The CDR3 DNA reads as TGTGCTAGCAGCCTAACAGCGTTGGGCCATGAGCAGTTCTTC. It encodes CASSLTALGHEQFF.